The T cell receptor beta chain described here comes from a study of identical twins listed by TCRdb under 2016. Study-level background: To test whether fetal clonotypes persist, the study used deep sequencing on TCR alpha and beta repertoires from monozygotic twins, unrelated adults of various ages, and cord blood. To rule out contamination, replicate twin experiments were performed at different times with different library preparation protocols.

All donors were healthy Caucasians. The twin cohort consisted of three pairs of female monozygotic twins, all aged about 18 to 30 years. The RNA used for TCR libraries was isolated from peripheral blood mononuclear cells. V gives up 2 bases and J gives up 8 bases, and the segment between their germline ends measures 6 bases. Looking up the germline V gene (reference sequence) yields CDR1 MNHNY and CDR2 SVGAGI. CDR3 length: 11 amino acids, cysteine to phenylalanine. The CDR3 DNA has 33 bases and is translated from base 1. The library was prepared using 5' RACE. Sequencing instrument: Illumina HiSeq 2000. Template switching introduced a universal primer binding site; the final cDNA contained a unique molecular identifier, enabling accurate counting of TCR cDNA molecules. Specific primers in the conserved constant-segment region were used to synthesize first-strand cDNA for TCR alpha and beta chains. To control for contamination, every cDNA library carried two barcodes: a SMART-Mk sample barcode plus Illumina barcodes. TruSeq adapter sequences, together with Illumina sample barcodes, were added in two successive PCR steps. The Illumina HiSeq platform was used with custom primers to sequence TCR alpha and beta cDNA libraries. From the authors' description of their analysis: MiGEC processed the raw reads to extract unique molecular identifiers, while MiXCR was used to determine the CDR3 positions. For each individual, recombination models were inferred using an EM algorithm with the repgenHMM and IGoR tools. The analysis of shared clonotypes was done with the tcR package in R, with sharing normalized by the product of cloneset sizes. To study raw recombination without the effects of thymic and clonal selection, out-of-frame nonproductive sequences were analyzed. Using fastp at Q25 and MiXCR, TCRdb reprocessed the public reads and kept productive beta chains. Rows merge per CDR3 protein into single entries with the most common DNA and genes. Clone size and V and J calls follow TCRdb, not the original study. This sample comprises about 890,000 distinct CDR3 sequences, 9% to 15% of them detected only once. The ten largest clones add up to about 1.5% of the sample.

On the study overall, not on this receptor specifically: Because the same donors could not be followed over many years, the conclusions depended on cross-sectional statistical analysis. Zero-insertion analyses could be partly confounded by invariant T cells such as MAIT and iNKT, though diverse VJ usage argued against such confounding for most clonotypes. Fewer insertions were carried by abundant cord blood beta clonotypes, a similar but weaker trend appeared in young adult naive repertoires, and no such trend appeared in memory repertoires. Out-of-frame TCR alpha sequences shared between twins showed an excess of low generation-probability sequences compared with coincidental sharing between unrelated individuals. A weaker excess of twin sharing was found in beta out-of-frame sequences because the signal-to-noise ratio was lowered by fewer shared sequences. In monozygotic twins, recombination models systematically underestimated out-of-frame TCR alpha sharing, but the models matched the sharing seen between unrelated individuals.

This clonotype was detected a few times. Its antigen is unknown. No base qualities exist here, and no much larger clone lies one base off it. This same sample was also taken into another study, of yellow fever vaccine responses in identical twins. The second study, in turn, reports: According to the authors, the vaccine-induced T cell response in identical twins seemed to be partly convergent and partly specific to each individual. In the study, vaccine-responding T cell clones were precisely tracked in identical twins.

The sequenced sample consisted of PBMCs. The TCR was taken from a young woman in good health. The V and J segments used are TRBV6-6 and TRBJ1-2, with no confident D gene call. The sequenced DNA: TGTGCCAGCAGTTACACCCGGGGCTACACCTTC. Its translation is CASSYTRGYTF.